Listed below are T cell receptor beta chains from one sample, sequenced in a study of beta chain features in type 1 diabetes. Libraries were prepared by immunoSEQ multiplex PCR; TCRdb keeps only in-frame clonotypes and omits some of them. The sample has approximately 160,000 clones, 63% seen once; the top ten hold 0.08% to 0.095%. The sequenced material came from naive CD4+ T cells from blood. These receptors originate from a man aged 30 to 39 with type 1 diabetes. Both conserved end residues are trimmed from each CDR3.

v_call	cdr3_aa
TRBV7-9	ASSLGQYSNQPQH
TRBV11-2	ASSLLGSKETQY
TRBV4-3	ASSQGGIYNEQF
TRBV29-1	SVAALGNEQF
TRBV7-2	ASSLRGYNEQF
TRBV29-1	SATGQGITDTQY
TRBV4-3	ASSQQGNQPQH
TRBV29-1	SVEGGYNEQF
TRBV7-9	ASSKDRNQPQH
TRBV9	ASSVDREGNQPQH
TRBV4-3	ASSQVSMTGELF
TRBV9	ASSVATGETQY
TRBV9	ASSAQGLGNQPQH
TRBV28	ASSLEQVNQPQH
TRBV9	ASSPRTGDYGYT
TRBV7-2	ASSQREGVSYEQY
TRBV29-1	SVEPHLNYGYT
TRBV29-1	SVGGQGGDTIY
TRBV4-3	ASSQDRASGYEQY
TRBV2	ASTETGMNTEAF
TRBV30	AWSVRSGGTDTQY
TRBV9	ASSVRERNEQF
TRBV4-1	ASSQGNYRTDTQY
TRBV14	ASSQDEGWVYEQY
TRBV25-1	ASSEAGQPQH
TRBV9	ASSVFVARGGTDTQY
TRBV6-6	ASRHRDTWNSPLH
TRBV28	ASSTGQGNQPQH
TRBV7-7	ASSVRTGSYNEQF
TRBV11-2	ASSLDRWSSQGPETQY
TRBV29-1	SVEWALGGPNYGYT
TRBV5-4	ASPSAANEQF
TRBV29-1	SVEKQMNTEAF
TRBV15	ATSRDVGGAKEKLF
TRBV6-5	ASSYSGNDKETQY
TRBV7-2	ASSFPPGSGYT
TRBV6-5	ASRQRGANVLT
TRBV7-2	ASSPRRQGFQETQY
TRBV5-4	ASSSKFQETQY
TRBV6-6	ASSLRASGSTDTQY
TRBV11-2	ASSLIGGAIGNTIY
TRBV5-4	ASSRGSIQETQY
TRBV29-1	SAGQGNTEAF
TRBV5-6	ASSDGQLGDTQY
TRBV5-1	ASSLSGGRNIQY
TRBV10-3	AISDRQGTYEQY
TRBV25-1	ASSGGAANNSPLH
TRBV10-3	ATAPGHHIDEQF
TRBV4-1	ASSQGQEGVQPQH
TRBV6-5	ASNPSGTGYREQY
TRBV9	ASSPSAAGANVLT